Below, 3 T cell receptor beta chains from the same sample are listed, as sequenced in a study of T cells in Graves' hyperthyroidism and ophthalmopathy. Amplified regions were TCR beta CDR3 sequences from RNA transcripts. With the HTBI primer set, the TCR CDR3 went through a first round of RT-PCR. In TCRdb, the multiplex PCR reads were re-called with MiXCR into one record per CDR3 protein. This repertoire shows about 770,000 distinct CDR3 sequences, about 19% found once; its top ten account for 16%. Specimen: blood. Source of these receptors: a woman aged 45-65 years with Graves' hyperthyroidism that later progressed to Graves' ophthalmopathy.

This chain connects TRBV5-5 to TRBJ1-2; D remains unclear. CDR3 size: 15 residues. Germline loops: CDR1 SGHKS, CDR2 YYEKEE (reference sequence). V gave up 0 bases and J gave up 6 bases, with 15 bases separating them. DNA of the CDR3: TGTGCCAGCAGCTTGGCCGGAACCCGAGGCGATGGCTACACCTTC. Protein product: CASSLAGTRGDGYTF.

This clonotype has at least ten counts. The chain uses TRBV20-1 and TRBJ2-7; D is ambiguous. Trimming cost V 6 bases and J 4 bases, with 16 bases left between them. The CDR3 spans 13 residues. The V gene's germline CDR1 is DFQATT and CDR2 SNEGSKA (reference sequence). Here the CDR3 reads CSADDGSGYEQYF. CDR3 bases: TGCAGTGCCGACGATGGGTCTGGGTACGAGCAGTACTTC.

This clonotype appeared many times. J is TRBJ1-1 and V is TRBV11-3; unclear D gene. CDR3 length: 14 residues. V was pared by 1 base and J by 0 bases, with 6 bases between. Germline CDR1 SGHNT, CDR2 YENEEA. CDR3 in DNA: TGTGCCAGCAGCTTAGGGCATATGAACACTGAAGCTTTCTTT. Residues: CASSLGHMNTEAFF.